A selection of T cell receptor beta chains follows, all from one sample in a study of regulatory dendritic cells for organ transplantation. No antigen is known for these receptors. Assay used: immunoSEQ multiplex PCR; TCRdb lists only in-frame clones, some missing. This sample has 9,500 to 15,000 clones; 79% occur once, and the top ten carry 1% to 1.4%. The material sequenced was naive CD8+ T cells from blood cultured with regulatory dendritic cells. The receptors derive from a human donor in good health. CDR3s include the opening cysteine and the closing phenylalanine or tryptophan. The D gene is left open where the match is weak. Not every row has a clone size; where given, it reads once, few, many or a size class.

V gene,J gene,D gene,clone size,CDR3 DNA,CDR3 protein
TRBV2,TRBJ1-2,-,-,TGTGCCAGCAGTGAAAGCCCGACAGGCCAAGGCTACACCTTC,CASSESPTGQGYTF
TRBV27,TRBJ2-7,-,-,TGTGCCACTTCGTACGGGAGCTCCTACGAGCAGTACTTC,CATSYGSSYEQYF
TRBV7-9,TRBJ1-2,-,-,TGTGCCAGCAGCTTACAACAGGCCTATGGCTACACCTTC,CASSLQQAYGYTF
TRBV19,TRBJ2-1,-,-,TGTGCCAGTAGTTGGCGGGGGCCGGCGAATGAGCAGTTCTTC,CASSWRGPANEQFF
TRBV7-7,TRBJ1-4,TRBD1,-,TGTGCTAGCAGCCCGGGGACAGATTTTAATGAAAAACTGTTTTTT,CASSPGTDFNEKLFF
TRBV5-6,TRBJ2-3,-,-,TGTGCCAGCAGCTCCTACCGCTTCCGCACAGATACGCAGTATTTT,CASSSYRFRTDTQYF
TRBV19,TRBJ1-5,TRBD1,-,TGTGCCAGTAGTATGGGACAGCCCGGAGGCAATCAGCCCCAGCATTTT,CASSMGQPGGNQPQHF
TRBV6-5,TRBJ1-5,TRBD1,-,TGTGCCAGCAGTTACCGGACAGGGCTCAATCAGCCCCAGCATTTT,CASSYRTGLNQPQHF
TRBV2,TRBJ1-3,-,-,TGTGCCACCCAGCTATCGGGGGGCGATGGAAACACCATATATTTT,CATQLSGGDGNTIYF
TRBV11-1,TRBJ1-1,-,-,TGTGCCAGCAGCCTTCTCCCCATTACGGCTGAAGCTTTCTTT,CASSLLPITAEAFF
TRBV6-5,TRBJ1-5,-,-,TGTGCCAGCAGTCCGGGACTGGTCAATCAGCCCCAGCATTTT,CASSPGLVNQPQHF
TRBV6-5,TRBJ1-2,-,-,TGTGCCAGCAGTTACATCGGGGAAAACTATGGCTACACCTTC,CASSYIGENYGYTF
TRBV5-6,TRBJ2-3,-,-,TGTGCCAGCTTCTTAACCTGGGCGGGGGATACGCAGTATTTT,CASFLTWAGDTQYF
TRBV5-6,TRBJ1-4,TRBD1,-,TGTGCCAGCAGCTTGGTGAAGGGACAGGGCGCAACTAATGAAAAACTGTTTTTT,CASSLVKGQGATNEKLFF
TRBV11-2,TRBJ1-5,-,once,TGTGCCAGCAGCTCGGGAGATCAGCCCCAGCATTTT,CASSSGDQPQHF
TRBV5-5,TRBJ1-1,-,-,TGTGCCAGCAGGAACAGGGAGAACACTGAAGCTTTCTTT,CASRNRENTEAFF
TRBV4-1,TRBJ2-3,-,-,TGCGCCAGCAGCCAAGAACAGCGGCCCACAGATACGCAGTATTTT,CASSQEQRPTDTQYF
TRBV7-9,TRBJ2-1,TRBD2,-,TGTGCCAGCACCTTTGGCGGGGGGGCCTACAATGAGCAGTTCTTC,CASTFGGGAYNEQFF
TRBV12-5,TRBJ2-2,-,-,TGTGCTAGTGGTTTGGTACTCGGCGGGGAGCTGTTTTTT,CASGLVLGGELFF
TRBV4-3,TRBJ1-1,-,-,TGCGCCAGCAGCCAAGGCCCCGGACAGTTGAACACTGAAGCTTTCTTT,CASSQGPGQLNTEAFF
TRBV19,TRBJ2-5,-,-,TGTGCCAGTAGTATAGAGCAGGGCCGGGAGACCCAGTACTTC,CASSIEQGRETQYF
TRBV7-9,TRBJ1-2,-,once,TGTGCCAGCAGCTTAGCTTCGGATGGCTACACCTTC,CASSLASDGYTF
TRBV5-5,TRBJ1-2,-,-,TGTGCCAGCAGCGTTACTCCGGGACAAATTAACTATGGCTACACCTTC,CASSVTPGQINYGYTF
TRBV7-9,TRBJ2-2,-,-,TGTGCCAGCAGCCCCAGGCAGGCCGCGAACACCGGGGAGCTGTTTTTT,CASSPRQAANTGELFF
TRBV5-4,TRBJ2-2,-,-,TGTGCCAGCAGCTTGGGGTACCGGGGGAACACCGGGGAGCTGTTTTTT,CASSLGYRGNTGELFF
TRBV29-1,TRBJ2-3,TRBD1,-,TGCAGCGGGATACAGGGGGTGAGCACAGATACGCAGTATTTT,CSGIQGVSTDTQYF
TRBV27,TRBJ2-7,-,few,TGTGCCAGCCGTGGGGCAGGGGGGTTTTCCTACGAGCAGTACTTC,CASRGAGGFSYEQYF
TRBV11-1,TRBJ1-1,-,-,TGTGCCAGCAGCTTATTCCGGAACACTGAAGCTTTCTTT,CASSLFRNTEAFF
TRBV18,TRBJ2-5,-,few,TGTGCCAGCTCACCGGGGACAAGGCAGGGCTTGGAGACCCAGTACTTC,CASSPGTRQGLETQYF
TRBV5-6,TRBJ2-7,-,-,TGTGCCAGCAGCTTGGGAGGGGGGGCCTCCCCATGGTACTTC,CASSLGGGASPWYF
TRBV13,TRBJ1-1,TRBD1,once,TGTGCCAGCAGCCTCATGGACAGGGGGGGCACTGAAGCTTTCTTT,CASSLMDRGGTEAFF
TRBV2,TRBJ1-5,-,few,TGTGCCAGCAGGGACAGCTATAGCAATCAGCCCCAGCATTTT,CASRDSYSNQPQHF
TRBV19,TRBJ1-2,-,-,TGTGCCAGTAGTCAACAACCTGATGGCTACACCTTC,CASSQQPDGYTF
TRBV4-1,TRBJ1-1,-,once,TGCGCCAGCAGCCCGGGAATTCGTCCTGAAGCTTTCTTT,CASSPGIRPEAFF
TRBV10-3,TRBJ1-5,-,once,TGTGCCATCAGTGGAACAGATAGCAATCAGCCCCAGCATTTT,CAISGTDSNQPQHF
TRBV4-1,TRBJ2-7,TRBD1,once,TGCGCCAGCAGCCAAGATGGGACAGGTTACTACGAGCAGTACTTC,CASSQDGTGYYEQYF
TRBV7-8,TRBJ2-4,TRBD1,-,TGTGCCAGCAGCTTAGTCAACAGGGGGGACATTCAGTACTTC,CASSLVNRGDIQYF
TRBV5-6,TRBJ1-2,-,-,TGTGCCAGCAGCACCACAGGGTCAACCTATGGCTACACCTTC,CASSTTGSTYGYTF
TRBV2,TRBJ2-2,-,-,TGTGCCAGCAGTAGCGGACAGCAATACACCGGGGAGCTGTTTTTT,CASSSGQQYTGELFF
TRBV7-9,TRBJ2-7,TRBD1,-,TGTGCCAGCAGCTCCCGGGACAGGGCCTCGTACGAGCAGTACTTC,CASSSRDRASYEQYF
TRBV27,TRBJ2-5,TRBD1,-,TGTGCCACTTGGGAGACAGGGGCCGACCAAGAGACCCAGTACTTC,CATWETGADQETQYF
TRBV5-6,TRBJ2-7,TRBD2,-,TGTGCCAGCAGCCTCAGGTTTGGACTAGCGGGGACCGAGCAGTACTTC,CASSLRFGLAGTEQYF
TRBV5-6,TRBJ1-5,TRBD1,-,TGTGCCAGCAGCGAGACAGGGGACAATCAGCCCCAGCATTTT,CASSETGDNQPQHF
TRBV6-5,TRBJ2-3,TRBD2,-,TGTGCCAGCAGTTACTTAGCGGGGGGGACAGATACGCAGTATTTT,CASSYLAGGTDTQYF
TRBV11-3,TRBJ2-1,-,once,TGTGCCAGCAGCTTAGGACTTAAGCAGTTCTTC,CASSLGLKQFF
TRBV16,TRBJ2-2,TRBD1,-,TGTGCCAGCAGCCAAGGGGACAGGGCCGACGGGGAGCTGTTTTTT,CASSQGDRADGELFF
TRBV7-9,TRBJ2-7,-,-,TGTGCCAGCAGCTTAGGAAGCACCGAGCAGTACTTC,CASSLGSTEQYF
TRBV5-1,TRBJ2-7,-,few,TGCGCCAGCAGCTTGGGTTCGGGCTCCTACGAGCAGTACTTC,CASSLGSGSYEQYF
TRBV2,TRBJ1-5,-,-,TGTGCCAGCAGTGATTTTGACGTTTCAGGGCTCGATCAGCCCCAGCATTTT,CASSDFDVSGLDQPQHF
TRBV13,TRBJ2-2,-,-,TGTGCCAGCAGCTTGGGGTCAGGGGACACCGGGGAGCTGTTTTTT,CASSLGSGDTGELFF
TRBV27,TRBJ2-7,-,once,TGTGCCAGCAGTCTCCAGACAGACTCCTACGAGCAGTACTTC,CASSLQTDSYEQYF
TRBV13,TRBJ2-7,-,-,TGTGCCACAGAAACGCTCTACGAGCAGTACTTC,CATETLYEQYF
TRBV19,TRBJ2-2,-,few,TGTGCCAGTAATAGTGGGCGCACCGGGGAGCTGTTTTTT,CASNSGRTGELFF
TRBV6-4,TRBJ1-6,-,-,TGTGCCAGCAGTGACACTTCCTATAATTCACCCCTCCACTTT,CASSDTSYNSPLHF